The 10 T cell receptor beta chains below were found in one sample sequenced in a study of liver allograft versus peripheral blood T cells. Whole-study context: Recipients' peripheral blood served as the comparator for T cell receptor repertoires in transplanted livers.

MiXCR, run by TCRdb on the reads, gives a single entry per CDR3 protein. The data hold over 7,500 distinct CDR3 sequences, with about a fifth observed a single time. The receptors come from a human patient who had a liver transplant. Some T cells may be supplied by the graft donor.

The chain is built from TRBV27 and TRBJ1-4; 10 nucleotides line up with TRBD1. The germline gives CDR1 MNHEY, CDR2 SMNVEV (reference sequence). This CDR3 contains 14 residues. Trimming cost V 5 bases and J 8 bases; bases outside gene matches: 5. The CDR3 sequence: CASSTRTGGEKLFF. In DNA form, the CDR3 reads TGTGCCAGCAGTACACGGACAGGGGGAGAAAAACTGTTTTTT.

J is TRBJ2-7 and V is TRBV5-4; D gene uncertain. This CDR3 is built from 12 residues. CDR1 and CDR2 from the germline V gene are SGHNT and YYREEE (reference sequence). Trimming left V 1 base short and J 5 bases short, with 7 bases between. CDR3 coding DNA: TGTGCCAGCAGCTTGAGATCCAACGAGCAGTACTTC. This gives the protein CASSLRSNEQYF.

V gene TRBV12-3 or TRBV12-4 combines with J gene TRBJ2-1; the D is unclear. Trimming took off 8 bases at V and 7 bases at J, with 15 bases between the two ends. This CDR3 region has 13 residues. CDR3 sequence: CASLGPEVNEQFF. CDR3 DNA sequence: TGTGCCAGCCTAGGTCCAGAGGTAAATGAGCAGTTCTTC.

The gene calls are TRBV12-3 or TRBV12-4 and TRBJ2-2, with D tentatively TRBD2 (6 bases). Trimming left V 3 bases short and J 7 bases short, with 15 bases between. The CDR3 totals 15 residues. The chain's CDR3 is CASSFGARGIGELFF. CDR3 nucleotides: TGTGCCAGCAGTTTTGGGGCTCGGGGGATCGGGGAGCTGTTTTTT.

This chain links TRBV7-2 with TRBJ1-5; D unresolved. V lost 6 bases and J lost 2, with 8 bases in between. The CDR3 has 13 residues. Germline V lookup: CDR1 SGHTA, CDR2 FQGNSA. For the CDR3, the DNA is TGTGCCAGCAGAGCGGACGGCAATCAGCCCCAGCATTTT. Protein sequence: CASRADGNQPQHF.

The sample holds a few counts of this clonotype. The rearrangement joins TRBV28 to TRBJ2-5; 10 bases are shared with TRBD2. The CDR3 contains 13 residues. V shed 11 bases, J shed 5 bases, and the junction held 8 bases outside the gene matches. From germline, CDR1 is MDHEN and CDR2 SYDVKM. The CDR3 DNA is TGTGCCCTCCGGCCTAGCGGGAGCGAGACCCAGTACTTC. Its protein is CALRPSGSETQYF.

This clonotype is termed medium-sized. This chain uses TRBV6-2 or TRBV6-3 with TRBJ1-6; D remains ambiguous. CDR3 length: 11 residues. V gave up 6 bases and J gave up 7 bases, with 4 bases separating them. Germline loops: CDR1 MNHEY, CDR2 SVGEGT. DNA for the CDR3: TGTGCCAGCAGCCAAAATTCACCCCTCCACTTT. It specifies CASSQNSPLHF.

This clonotype appeared a few times. V usage is TRBV20-1 and J usage is TRBJ1-1, with D maybe TRBD1 (5 bases). The V end lost 5 bases, the J end lost 7 bases, and 17 bases lay between the germline ends. Germline assignment: CDR1 DFQATT and CDR2 SNEGSKA (reference sequence). The length of the CDR3 is 13 residues. The CDR3 reads CSAHQDKEFEAFF. DNA of the CDR3: TGCAGTGCTCATCAGGACAAGGAGTTTGAAGCTTTCTTT.

In its sample, this clonotype was seen once. Just one base apart from a much larger clone, this may be a read error. The rearrangement uses TRBV18 and TRBJ1-1; D perhaps matches TRBD1 (5 bases). V was trimmed by 5 bases and J by 5 bases, leaving 15 bases between them. This CDR3 is built from 14 residues. Germline loops: CDR1 KGHSH, CDR2 LQKENI. As DNA, the CDR3 is TGTGCCAGCTCAGCCATTGGAGAGGGGACTGAAGCTTTCTTT. Its protein product is CASSAIGEGTEAFF.

In its sample, this clonotype is medium-sized. The chain combines TRBV18 with TRBJ2-3; D is uncertain. Per the germline V gene, CDR1 is KGHSH and CDR2 is LQKENI. The CDR3 length is 13 residues. Trimming stripped 0 bases from V and 3 bases from J, with 4 bases between. In DNA form, the CDR3 reads TGTGCCAGCTCACCACCGACTACAGATACGCAGTATTTT. Its protein product is CASSPPTTDTQYF. The whole variable domain, remainder taken from reference TRBV18 and TRBJ2-3, is NAGVMQNPRHLVRRRGQEARLRCSPMKGHSHVYWYRQLPEEGLKFMVYLQKENIIDESGMPKERFSAEFPKEGPSILRIQQVVRGDSAAYFCASSPPTTDTQYFGPGTRLTVL.